A selection of T cell receptor beta chains follows, all from one sample in a study of chemoradiotherapy in HPV16-positive cancers. Using immunoSEQ multiplex PCR, the repertoire was profiled, and TCRdb retains in-frame clones only, with some absent. The sample has more than 20,000 clones, about 88% seen once. Sequenced here: blood, sampled from a patient who underwent chemoradiotherapy. These receptors all come from a human donor with HPV-associated anogenital cancer. Each CDR3 is given with its conserved first and last residue. The D gene is left open where the match is weak. The size field is filled for only some rows; it gives once, few, many or a size class.

>.|TRBJ1-1|.|TRBV6-6
TGTGCCAGCAGTTACTCAGGAGAGGTTGGAGCTTTCTTT
CASSYSGEVGAFF
>.|TRBJ1-2|.|TRBV7-2
TGTGCCAGCAGCTTCACGACGGGGGAGGATGGCTACACCTTC
CASSFTTGEDGYTF
>TRBD1|TRBJ1-2|once|TRBV19
TGTGCCAGTAGTATGGGACAGGGGGCCCGCTATGGCTACACCTTC
CASSMGQGARYGYTF
>TRBD2|TRBJ2-2|.|TRBV7-2
TGTGCCAGCATACCCCGGACTAGCGGCACCGGGGAGCTGTTTTTT
CASIPRTSGTGELFF
>.|TRBJ1-5|.|TRBV6-1
TGTGCCAGCAGTGAAGGGCCTACGGCGCATTTT
CASSEGPTAHF
>.|TRBJ2-7|few|TRBV9
TGTGCCAGCAGCGTAGATATTAGCCCGACCTACGAGCAGTACTTC
CASSVDISPTYEQYF
>.|TRBJ2-3|few|TRBV6-5
TGTGCCAGCAGTTACCGGAACAGGGCTACAGATACGCAGTATTTT
CASSYRNRATDTQYF
>.|TRBJ2-5|.|TRBV4-1
TGCGCCAGCAGCCAGGGCCCCGGGGTTCAAGAGACCCAGTACTTC
CASSQGPGVQETQYF
>.|TRBJ2-3|.|TRBV6-6
TGTGCCAGCAGTTTCCTTTCAGATACGCAGTATTTT
CASSFLSDTQYF
>TRBD1|TRBJ1-2|.|TRBV12-5
TGTGCTAGTGGTTTCACAGGGGCGCGGGGCTACACCTTC
CASGFTGARGYTF
>TRBD1|TRBJ1-4|.|TRBV4-3
TGCGCCAGCAGCCAAGATGGACAGGCCGATGAAAAACTGTTTTTT
CASSQDGQADEKLFF
>.|TRBJ2-2|once|TRBV29-1
TGCAGCGTTGAAGGGAGGCCGGACACCGGGGAGCTGTTTTTT
CSVEGRPDTGELFF
>.|TRBJ2-6|.|TRBV2
TGTGCCAGCAGTGAAGGGGGCAGGGCCAACGTCCTGACTTTC
CASSEGGRANVLTF
>.|TRBJ1-6|few|TRBV30
TGTGCCTGGGGGGCGGGGGCGCGAACCCTCCACTTT
CAWGAGARTLHF
>TRBD1|TRBJ1-4|once|TRBV4-1
TGCGCCAGCAGCCAAGGGAACACAGGGGGCAATGAAAAACTGTTTTTT
CASSQGNTGGNEKLFF
>TRBD1|TRBJ1-1|.|TRBV6-1
TGTGCCAGCAGTGAAGAAGCCTTTACAGGGGGGACTGAAGCTTTCTTT
CASSEEAFTGGTEAFF
>.|TRBJ2-2|.|TRBV5-6
TGTGCCAGCAGCTTGAGCGGGTTTAACACCGGGGAGCTGTTTTTT
CASSLSGFNTGELFF
>.|TRBJ2-7|large|TRBV15
TGTGCCACCAGCAGAGTGGGGGACTCCTACGAGCAGTACTTC
CATSRVGDSYEQYF
>TRBD2|TRBJ2-1|.|TRBV7-8
TGTGCCAGCAGCTTAGCCACTGCCCCGGGACTAGCGGGGGCCTACAATGAGCAGTTCTTC
CASSLATAPGLAGAYNEQFF
>TRBD1|TRBJ2-7|.|TRBV7-2
TGTGCCAGCAGGGGACAGGGGGCGCCGGTAGCGGGGGAGCAGTACTTC
CASRGQGAPVAGEQYF
>.|TRBJ2-7|once|TRBV25-1
TGTGCCAGCAGTGAAAAGGGCCTTGCGGGGTACGAGCAGTACTTC
CASSEKGLAGYEQYF
>TRBD2|TRBJ2-1|.|TRBV30
TGTGCCTGGACTACTATAGCGGGGAACGGCAATGAGCAGTTCTTC
CAWTTIAGNGNEQFF
>TRBD1|TRBJ2-5|.|TRBV5-1
TGCGCCAGCAGTTACGGAACAGGGGGCGCGGAGACCCAGTACTTC
CASSYGTGGAETQYF
>.|TRBJ1-6|.|TRBV12-1
TGTGCCAGCAGCTCTACCCCGCGAGGGGGTCCAGGGGGCTTTCGATCACCCCTCCACTTT
CASSSTPRGGPGGFRSPLHF
>TRBD1|TRBJ1-1|once|TRBV9
TGTGCCAGCAGCGTAGGGACAGGGACCATGAACACTGAAGCTTTCTTT
CASSVGTGTMNTEAFF
>TRBD1|TRBJ2-7|.|TRBV7-9
TGTGCCAGCAGCTCGTGGACAGGGGTCTCCTACGAGCAGTACTTC
CASSSWTGVSYEQYF
>TRBD2|TRBJ2-2|once|TRBV4-2
TGTGCCAGCAGCCAAGAAATAGGACTAGCGGGGGGATCAACCGGGGAGCTGTTTTTT
CASSQEIGLAGGSTGELFF
>TRBD1|TRBJ2-1|few|TRBV29-1
TGCAGCGTAGAAGGGACAGGGCGATCCTACAATGAGCAGTTCTTC
CSVEGTGRSYNEQFF
>.|TRBJ1-3|medium-sized|TRBV4-3
TGCGCCAGCAGCCACTCAATACAGGAGACCTCTGGAAACACCATATATTTT
CASSHSIQETSGNTIYF
>.|TRBJ1-3|once|TRBV27
TGTGCCAGCATGCGGACGAGCTCTGGAAACACCATATATTTT
CASMRTSSGNTIYF
>.|TRBJ2-7|.|TRBV4-2
TGTGCCAGCAGCCAACCCGGTGGAGGTGGGAAACGGGCCTCCTACGAGCAGTACTTC
CASSQPGGGGKRASYEQYF
>.|TRBJ1-6|.|TRBV18
TGTGCCAGCTCACCAAGTACAGGTTTTAATTCACCCCTCCACTTT
CASSPSTGFNSPLHF
>TRBD1|TRBJ1-1|.|TRBV27
TGTGCCAGCAGGATCCAGGGGGCTTACACTGAAGCTTTCTTT
CASRIQGAYTEAFF
>.|TRBJ2-5|.|TRBV28
TGTGCCAGCAGTACCTACCAAGGGACCCAGTACTTC
CASSTYQGTQYF
>.|TRBJ1-5|.|TRBV5-6
TGTGCCAGCAGCTATGGTTGGGAGAATCAGCCCCAGCATTTT
CASSYGWENQPQHF
>.|TRBJ2-1|once|TRBV9
TGTGCCAGCAGCGTAGGGCAGTCTGGGGTTAGTGAGCAGTTCTTC
CASSVGQSGVSEQFF
>TRBD1|TRBJ1-3|.|TRBV5-4
TGTGCCAGCAGCTATCAGGGGGCTTTTGGAAACACCATATATTTT
CASSYQGAFGNTIYF
>.|TRBJ2-3|.|TRBV5-1
TGCGCCAGCAGCTTAGGGTGGAACGGGACCACGGAACGCACAGATACGCAGTATTTT
CASSLGWNGTTERTDTQYF
>TRBD1|TRBJ1-2|.|TRBV4-2
TGTGCCAGCAGCCAGGACAGGGGCAATGGCTACACCTTC
CASSQDRGNGYTF
>.|TRBJ2-7|.|TRBV4-3
TGCGCCAGCAGCCAAGGTGAGCGTCGCGAGCAGTACTTC
CASSQGERREQYF
>.|TRBJ1-3|.|TRBV9
TGTGCCAGCAGCGTAGAGTCCGGTCACTCTGGAAACACCATATATTTT
CASSVESGHSGNTIYF
>TRBD1|TRBJ1-6|.|TRBV2
TGTGCCAGCAGTGTAAGGGACAGGGGTTCACCCCTCCACTTT
CASSVRDRGSPLHF
>.|TRBJ1-5|.|TRBV27
TGTGCCAGCAGCCTAGGCTCAGGGGACGATCAGCCCCAGCATTTT
CASSLGSGDDQPQHF
>.|TRBJ1-1|.|TRBV11-1
TGTGCCAGCAGCTACGACCCGGCCGAAGCTTTCTTT
CASSYDPAEAFF
>.|TRBJ2-5|.|TRBV5-5
TGTGCCAGCAGCTTGCGGGTATCCCAAGAGACCCAGTACTTC
CASSLRVSQETQYF
>TRBD1|TRBJ1-5|.|TRBV30
TGTGCCTGGAACCTAGGCGGGACAGAGGGACAGCCCCAGCATTTT
CAWNLGGTEGQPQHF
>TRBD2|TRBJ2-2|.|TRBV6-6
TGTGCCAGCAGTTTACAGCGGGGGGTCAACACCGGGGAGCTGTTTTTT
CASSLQRGVNTGELFF
>TRBD1|TRBJ2-4|.|TRBV19
TGTGCCAGTAGTCTGCGGACAGGGCCCACGAAAAACATTCAGTACTTC
CASSLRTGPTKNIQYF
>.|TRBJ2-7|.|TRBV6-6
TGTGCCAGCAGTTACTCCGGACAATCATACGAGCAGTACTTC
CASSYSGQSYEQYF